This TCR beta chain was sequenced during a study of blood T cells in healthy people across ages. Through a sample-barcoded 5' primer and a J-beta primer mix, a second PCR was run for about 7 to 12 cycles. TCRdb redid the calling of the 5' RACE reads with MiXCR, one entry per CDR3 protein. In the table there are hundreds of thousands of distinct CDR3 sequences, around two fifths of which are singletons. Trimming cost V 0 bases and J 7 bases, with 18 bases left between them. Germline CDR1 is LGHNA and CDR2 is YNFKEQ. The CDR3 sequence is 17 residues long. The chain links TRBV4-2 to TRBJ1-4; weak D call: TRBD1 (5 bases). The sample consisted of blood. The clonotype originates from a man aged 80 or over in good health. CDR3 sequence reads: CASSQDIGGSPREKLFF. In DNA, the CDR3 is TGTGCCAGCAGCCAAGATATTGGGGGGTCACCGCGTGAAAAACTGTTTTTT.